This TCR beta chain was recovered during a study of metastatic and nonmetastatic thyroid tumors. TCRdb re-analyzed the PCR reads through MiXCR. The data hold about 4,100 clones, with around 32% observed a single time. No patient had received any treatment before thyroid surgery. This clone is large (0.1 to 1%) in the sample. The CDR3 extends over 13 amino acids. CDR1 and CDR2 (germline): MDHEN, SYDVKM. Trimming cost V 6 bases and J 4 bases, with 12 bases left between them. The sample comprised adjacent normal tissue. The source is a male donor with papillary thyroid cancer or a benign thyroid nodule (not recorded which). Some clones in this sample may be carry-over from other donors' samples. V and J are TRBV28 and TRBJ1-1; unclear D gene. CDR3 loop: CASSLRELTEAFF. CDR3 in DNA: TGTGCCAGCAGCCTCCGGGAGCTCACTGAAGCTTTCTTT. Looking up the rest from reference TRBV28 and TRBJ1-1 gives the full variable domain: DVKVTQSSRYLVKRTGEKVFLECVQDMDHENMFWYRQDPGLGLRLIYFSYDVKMKEKGDIPEGYSVSREKKERFSLILESASTNQTSMYLCASSLRELTEAFFGQGTRLTVV.